The 19 T cell receptor beta chains reported below all come from one sample, sequenced in a study of T cell responses to AZD1222 COVID-19 vaccine. Profiling relied on immunoSEQ multiplex PCR, and the TCRdb table lists in-frame clones only, not all of them. The repertoire holds 77,000 or so clones, with under 95% as singletons. The sample here was peripheral blood, taken 28 days after the second AZD1222 dose. All receptors derive from an adult who received the AZD1222 COVID-19 vaccine.

The CDR3 nucleotides are TGTGCCAGCAGCCAAGCAGCGGAGCCCTCCTACGAGCAGTACTTC. The encoded protein is CASSQAAEPSYEQYF. The gene calls are TRBV3-1 (or the pseudogene TRBV3-2) and TRBJ2-7, with TRBD2 as a possible D gene (5 bases). CDR1 is LGHDT and CDR2 is YNNKEL in the germline V gene (reference sequence). This CDR3 comprises 15 residues. Trimming left V 1 base short and J 0 bases short, with 10 bases between.

The chain recombines TRBV14 with TRBJ1-1; TRBD1 might be the D (6 bases). V lost 2 bases and J lost 5, with 12 bases in between. CDR1 is SGHDN and CDR2 is FVKESK in the germline V gene. This CDR3 is built from 14 residues. The CDR3 coding sequence is TGTGCCAGCAGCCAATCCAGGGGTGGGACTGAAGCTTTCTTT. Residues: CASSQSRGGTEAFF. Complete variable domain (other parts from reference TRBV14 and TRBJ1-1): EAGVTQFPSHSVIEKGQTVTLRCDPISGHDNLYWYRRVMGKEIKFLLHFVKESKQDESGMPNNRFLAERTGGTYSTLKVQPAELEDSGVYFCASSQSRGGTEAFFGQGTRLTVV.

The chain employs TRBV9 and TRBJ1-2; D not resolved. This CDR3 comprises 15 residues. From germline, CDR1 is SGDLS and CDR2 YYNGEE. The V end lost 0 bases, the J end lost 4 bases, and 13 bases lay between the germline ends. The CDR3 DNA reads TGTGCCAGCAGCGTAGAGCGGGAGCTCCTCTATGGCTACACCTTC. Residues: CASSVERELLYGYTF. Full variable domain (rest looked up from reference TRBV9 and TRBJ1-2): DSGVTQTPKHLITATGQRVTLRCSPRSGDLSVYWYQQSLDQGLQFLIQYYNGEERAKGNILERFSAQQFPDLHSELNLSSLELGDSALYFCASSVERELLYGYTFGSGTRLTVV.

In its sample, this clone was seen once. The CDR3 loop is CASSSKPPNEQYF. CDR3 in DNA: TGTGCCAGCAGCTCCAAACCTCCAAACGAGCAGTACTTC. This sequence joins TRBV11-2 and TRBJ2-7, with D unresolved. V dropped 4 bases and J dropped 5 bases, with 12 bases sitting between them. The CDR3 consists of 13 residues. The germline V gene has CDR1 SGHAT and CDR2 FQNNGV.

This chain joins TRBV9 and TRBJ2-1; 8 bases are a match to TRBD2. V lost 0 bases to trimming and J lost 4 bases; unmatched junction nucleotides: 3. CDR1 SGDLS and CDR2 YYNGEE come from the germline V gene. The CDR3 covers 15 residues. The CDR3 is CASSVGAGAYNEQFF. CDR3 bases: TGTGCCAGCAGCGTAGGAGCGGGAGCATACAATGAGCAGTTCTTC.

The CDR3 region is CASSLGATYGYTF. CDR3 sequence (DNA): TGTGCCAGCAGCTTGGGAGCTACCTATGGCTACACCTTC. The J gene is TRBJ1-2, the V gene TRBV5-6; D unclear. In germline, CDR1 is SGHDT, CDR2 YYEEEE. V lost 0 bases and J 4 bases, leaving 7 bases between the germline ends. CDR3 size: 13 residues.

J is TRBJ1-3 and V is TRBV15, with TRBD1 as a possible D gene (5 bases). This CDR3 comprises 16 residues. Germline loops: CDR1 LNHNV, CDR2 YYDKDF (reference sequence). Between the trimmed V and J ends, which lost 2 bases and 0 bases, there was a span of 11 bases. CDR3 amino acids: CATSRPGLGSGNTIYF. The CDR3, as DNA: TGTGCCACCAGCAGACCAGGGCTTGGCTCTGGAAACACCATATATTTT.

The chain recombines TRBV28 with TRBJ1-6; possibly TRBD1 for D (5 bases). This CDR3 has 14 amino acids. The V gene's germline CDR1 is MDHEN and CDR2 SYDVKM. Trimming took 6 bases from V and 7 from J, leaving 13 bases between them. This CDR3 reads CASSEGLSNSPLHF. CDR3 bases: TGTGCCAGCAGCGAGGGACTCTCGAATTCACCCCTCCACTTT.

The chain uses TRBV6-5 and TRBJ1-4; 9 positions agree with TRBD1. The CDR3 contains 13 residues. Germline lookup yields CDR1 MNHEY and CDR2 SVGAGI. V trimming: 10 bases; J trimming: 5 bases; junction bases outside the gene matches: 5. The CDR3 DNA is TGTGCCATTTCGGACAGGGGCAATGAAAAACTGTTTTTT. Its translation: CAISDRGNEKLFF.

This chain uses TRBV7-9 with TRBJ2-6; D is unresolved. V lost 5 bases and J lost 1, with 3 bases in between. The CDR3 runs 13 residues. Germline V gives CDR1 SEHNR, CDR2 FQNEAQ (reference sequence). CDR3 DNA: TGTGCCAGCAGCCCGTCTGGGGCCAACGTCCTGACTTTC. Protein: CASSPSGANVLTF. The variable domain in full, completed from reference TRBV7-9 and TRBJ2-6, reads DTGVSQNPRHKITKRGQNVTFRCDPISEHNRLYWYRQTLGQGPEFLTYFQNEAQLEKSRLLSDRFSAERPKGSFSTLEIQRTEQGDSAMYLCASSPSGANVLTFGAGSRLTVL.

The chain recombines TRBV25-1 with TRBJ1-2; D is uncertain. CDR1 is MGHDK and CDR2 is SYGVNS in the germline V gene. V gave up 1 base and J gave up 8 bases, with 20 bases separating them. The CDR3 contains 16 residues. In DNA, the CDR3 is TGTGCCAGCAGTGAATCGATTTGGGGAGGCCCAGAGGGCTACACCTTC. This encodes CASSESIWGGPEGYTF.

This clone was seen a single time. Mismatch with germline at one junction end may stem from a read error. At the DNA level, this CDR3 is encoded by other sequences in the same sample as well. The chain is built from TRBV9 and TRBJ2-7; D unclear. The CDR3 is 14 residues long. From germline, CDR1 is SGDLS and CDR2 YYNGEE. The CDR3 coding sequence is TGTGCCAGCAGCGTAGGTCATCTAACCTACGAGCAGTATTTC. Encoded protein: CASSVGHLTYEQYF.

This rearrangement joins TRBV24-1 to TRBJ1-1; 7 bases are shared with TRBD1. J gave up 3 bases and V 10 bases, and 7 bases lay outside the gene matches. This CDR3 comprises 13 residues. Germline V gives CDR1 KGHDR, CDR2 SFDVKD. DNA for the CDR3: TGTGCCACGAAGAGGGGACAGCACACTGAAGCTTTCTTT. Translated: CATKRGQHTEAFF.

This clone showed up just a few times. V usage is TRBV3-1 (or the pseudogene TRBV3-2) and J usage is TRBJ2-7; TRBD2 is a possible D gene (6 bases). V lost 7 bases to trimming and J lost 1 base, with 20 bases between them. CDR3 length equals 16 residues. The germline V gene encodes CDR1 LGHDT and CDR2 YNNKEL (reference sequence). CDR3 in DNA: TGTGCCAGCACCTGGCCACCCACTAGCAGATCCTACGAGCAGTACTTC. Protein: CASTWPPTSRSYEQYF.

The sample holds one count of this clone. The V call is TRBV14, the J call TRBJ1-2; TRBD1 might be the D (6 bases). Germline CDR1 and CDR2: SGHDN and FVKESK. V lost 1 base and J 8 bases, leaving 11 bases between the germline ends. The CDR3 contains 13 residues. CDR3: CASSQAGGRGYTF. CDR3 DNA: TGTGCCAGCAGCCAAGCGGGGGGGCGAGGCTACACCTTC.

The rearrangement uses TRBV3-1 (or the pseudogene TRBV3-2) and TRBJ1-5, with D perhaps TRBD1 (5 bases). Germline CDR1 reads LGHDT; CDR2 reads YNNKEL (reference sequence). The CDR3 loop spans 14 amino acids. V gave up 4 bases and J gave up 2 bases, with 9 bases separating them. The CDR3: CASSPGLGNQPQHF. In DNA form, the CDR3 reads TGTGCCAGCAGCCCGGGACTTGGCAATCAGCCCCAGCATTTT.

The J gene is TRBJ1-2, the V gene TRBV29-1, with D possibly matching TRBD1 (5 bases). Germline V lookup: CDR1 SQVTM, CDR2 ANQGSEA. Deletions cut 6 bases from V and 9 bases from J, with 20 bases between. There are 13 residues in the CDR3. As DNA, the CDR3 is TGCAGCGTCGACGAACAGGCAAGGGGTAGCTACACCTTC. Translation gives CSVDEQARGSYTF. Based on the CDR3 plus reference TRBV29-1 and TRBJ1-2, the full variable domain is SAVISQKPSRDICQRGTSLTIQCQVDSQVTMMFWYRQQPGQSLTLIATANQGSEATYESGFVIDKFPISRPNLTFSTLTVSNMSPEDSSIYLCSVDEQARGSYTFGSGTRLTVV.

This clone was seen a single time. This chain joins TRBV27 and TRBJ2-2; 10 bases fit TRBD2. The CDR3 is 19 residues long. J was trimmed by 2 bases and V by 0 bases; bases with no gene match: 9. The germline V gene has CDR1 MNHEY and CDR2 SMNVEV (reference sequence). CDR3 in amino acids: CASSLSIELAGENTGELFF. Written as DNA, the CDR3 is TGTGCCAGCAGTTTATCGATAGAGCTAGCGGGGGAAAACACCGGGGAGCTGTTTTTT.

This clone was found once. The chain recombines TRBV18 with TRBJ1-2; 7 bases map to TRBD1. The CDR3 is made up of 15 amino acids. CDR1 and CDR2 (germline): KGHSH, LQKENI. Trimming removed 5 bases from V and 5 bases from J; junction bases left unmatched: 11. The CDR3, as DNA: TGTGCCAGCTCATTTGACAGGGTGCTTTTTTATGGCTACACCTTC. Protein: CASSFDRVLFYGYTF. The variable domain in full, with the rest retrieved from reference TRBV18 and TRBJ1-2, is NAGVMQNPRHLVRRRGQEARLRCSPMKGHSHVYWYRQLPEEGLKFMVYLQKENIIDESGMPKERFSAEFPKEGPSILRIQQVVRGDSAAYFCASSFDRVLFYGYTFGSGTRLTVV.